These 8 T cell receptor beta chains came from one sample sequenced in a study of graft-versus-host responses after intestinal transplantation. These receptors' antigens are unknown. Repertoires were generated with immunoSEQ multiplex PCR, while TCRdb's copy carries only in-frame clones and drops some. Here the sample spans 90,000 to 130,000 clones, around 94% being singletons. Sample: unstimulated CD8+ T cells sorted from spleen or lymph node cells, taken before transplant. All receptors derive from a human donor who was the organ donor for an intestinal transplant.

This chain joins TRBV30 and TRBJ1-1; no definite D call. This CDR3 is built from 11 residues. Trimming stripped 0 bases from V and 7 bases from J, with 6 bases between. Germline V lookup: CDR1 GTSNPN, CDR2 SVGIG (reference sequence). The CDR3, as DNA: TGTGCCTGGAGTGTACGACTTGAAGCTTTCTTT. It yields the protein CAWSVRLEAFF.

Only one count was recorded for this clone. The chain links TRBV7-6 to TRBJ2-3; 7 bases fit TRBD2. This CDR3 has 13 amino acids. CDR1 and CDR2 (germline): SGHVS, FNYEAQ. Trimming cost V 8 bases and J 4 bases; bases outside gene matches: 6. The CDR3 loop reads CASQGLTPDTQYF. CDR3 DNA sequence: TGTGCCAGCCAGGGACTAACCCCAGATACGCAGTATTTT. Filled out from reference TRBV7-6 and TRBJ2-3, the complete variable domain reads GAGVSQSPRYKVTKRGQDVALRCDPISGHVSLYWYRQALGQGPEFLTYFNYEAQQDKSGLPNDRFSAERPEGSISTLTIQRTEQRDSAMYRCASQGLTPDTQYFGPGTRLTVL.

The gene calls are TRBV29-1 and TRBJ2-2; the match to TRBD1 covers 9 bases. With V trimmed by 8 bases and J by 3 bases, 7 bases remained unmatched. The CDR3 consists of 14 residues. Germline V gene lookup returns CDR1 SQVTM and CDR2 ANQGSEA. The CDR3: CSIDRGVDTGELFF. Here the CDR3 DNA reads TGCAGCATAGACAGGGGGGTGGACACCGGGGAGCTGTTTTTT.

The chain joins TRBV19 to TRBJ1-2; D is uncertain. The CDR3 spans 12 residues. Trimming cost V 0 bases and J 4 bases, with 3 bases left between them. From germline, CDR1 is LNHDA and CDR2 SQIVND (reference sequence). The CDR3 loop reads CASSIDSYGYTF. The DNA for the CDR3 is TGTGCCAGTAGTATAGACAGCTATGGCTACACCTTC.

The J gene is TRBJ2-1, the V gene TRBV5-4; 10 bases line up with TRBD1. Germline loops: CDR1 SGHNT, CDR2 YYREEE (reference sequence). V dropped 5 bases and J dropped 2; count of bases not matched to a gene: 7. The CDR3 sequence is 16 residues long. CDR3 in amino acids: CASSRDRGKTYNEQFF. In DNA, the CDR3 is TGTGCCAGCAGTCGGGACAGGGGAAAAACCTACAATGAGCAGTTCTTC.

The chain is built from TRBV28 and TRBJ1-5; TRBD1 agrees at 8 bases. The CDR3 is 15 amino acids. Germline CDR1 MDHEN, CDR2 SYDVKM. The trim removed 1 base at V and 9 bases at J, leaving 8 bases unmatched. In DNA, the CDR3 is TGTGCCAGCAGTTTATCGGTTGCAGGGGGCACGCCCCAGCATTTT. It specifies CASSLSVAGGTPQHF.

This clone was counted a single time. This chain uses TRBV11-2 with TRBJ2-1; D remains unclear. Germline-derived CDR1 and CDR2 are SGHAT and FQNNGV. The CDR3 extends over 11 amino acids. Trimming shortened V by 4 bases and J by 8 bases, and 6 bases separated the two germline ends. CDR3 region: CASSSAYEQFF. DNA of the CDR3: TGTGCCAGCAGCTCCGCGTATGAGCAGTTCTTC.

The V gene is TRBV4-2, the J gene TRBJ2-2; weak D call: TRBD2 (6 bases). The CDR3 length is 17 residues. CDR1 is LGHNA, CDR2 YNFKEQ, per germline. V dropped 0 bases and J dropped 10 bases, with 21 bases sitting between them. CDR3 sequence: CASSQDRARLGVQELFF. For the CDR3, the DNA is TGTGCCAGCAGCCAAGATAGGGCGAGACTAGGGGTGCAGGAGCTGTTTTTT.